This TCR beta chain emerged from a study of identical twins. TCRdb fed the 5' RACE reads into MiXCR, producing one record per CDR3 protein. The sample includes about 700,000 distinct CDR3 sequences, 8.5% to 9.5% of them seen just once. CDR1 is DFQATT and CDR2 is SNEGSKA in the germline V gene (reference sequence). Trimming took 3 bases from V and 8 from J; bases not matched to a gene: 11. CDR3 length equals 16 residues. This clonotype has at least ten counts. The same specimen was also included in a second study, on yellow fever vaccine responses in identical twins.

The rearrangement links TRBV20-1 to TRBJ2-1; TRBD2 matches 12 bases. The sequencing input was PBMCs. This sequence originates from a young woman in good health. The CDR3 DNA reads TGCAGTGCTAGTACTTCTAGCGGGAGGGTATCGTATGAGCAGTTCTTC. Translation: CSASTSSGRVSYEQFF.